Listed below are T cell receptor beta chains from one sample, sequenced in a study of cytomegalovirus exposure and HLA in healthy donors. Using immunoSEQ multiplex PCR, the repertoire was profiled, and TCRdb retains in-frame clones only, with some absent. The table includes approximately 170,000 clones, around 73% detected once. The sequenced sample consisted of PBMCs. The receptors shown here come from a woman under 30 in good health and CMV-seropositive. CDR3s include the opening cysteine and the closing phenylalanine or tryptophan. Each record gives: J gene, V gene, D gene, clone size, CDR3 DNA, CDR3 protein. A D gene is named only where the DNA matches it firmly. Expanded clones are given a class, and other clones once, few, many or no size at all.

TRBJ2-1 | TRBV5-4 | - | - | TGTGCCAGCAGCTTGGAGGGGGGGGTCTACAATGAGCAGTTCTTC | CASSLEGGVYNEQFF
TRBJ2-4 | TRBV30 | - | - | TGTGCCTGGAGAGCGGGCCTCAAAAACATTCAGTACTTC | CAWRAGLKNIQYF
TRBJ1-2 | TRBV7-9 | TRBD1 | - | TGTGCCAGCAGCTTGGCAGGGGGCGGCTATGGCTACACCTTC | CASSLAGGGYGYTF
TRBJ2-7 | TRBV7-9 | - | - | TGTTCCAGCAGCTTCCTCTCCGGACAGCCTCCTGGCGAGCAGTACTTC | CSSSFLSGQPPGEQYF
TRBJ2-3 | TRBV9 | TRBD2 | - | TGTGCCAGTGGCGTGCGGGGGGGCTCGGATACGCAGTATTTT | CASGVRGGSDTQYF
TRBJ2-3 | TRBV7-9 | TRBD2 | - | TGTGCCAGCAGCCTAAATGCGGGGGGGCCAAGAGATACGCAGTATTTT | CASSLNAGGPRDTQYF
TRBJ2-1 | TRBV27 | TRBD1 | - | TGTGCCAGCAGTCTAACAGGGGGCTATTACAATGAGCAGTTCTTC | CASSLTGGYYNEQFF
TRBJ1-2 | TRBV7-6 | TRBD1 | few | TGTGCCAGCAGCGTAACTCCGGGACAGGGGGCGGGTGGCTACACCTTC | CASSVTPGQGAGGYTF
TRBJ2-3 | TRBV7-8 | - | - | TGTGCCAGCAGCTTAGAACTACGGGGCACAGATACGCAGTATTTT | CASSLELRGTDTQYF
TRBJ1-4 | TRBV9 | - | - | TGTGCCAGCTCCACCGGGGGGGGAACTAATGAAAAACTGTTTTTT | CASSTGGGTNEKLFF
TRBJ2-6 | TRBV15 | - | few | TGTGCCACCAGCAGGTCCGGCTCTGGGGCCAACGTCCTGACTTTC | CATSRSGSGANVLTF
TRBJ1-2 | TRBV5-1 | TRBD1 | - | TGCGCCAGCAACCCCAGACAGGGGGCCACCTATGGCTACACCTTC | CASNPRQGATYGYTF
TRBJ2-1 | TRBV5-6 | TRBD2 | - | TGTGCCAGCAGCTACCTAGCGGGTCACAATGAGCAGTTCTTC | CASSYLAGHNEQFF
TRBJ1-3 | TRBV4-1 | - | - | TGCGCCAGCAGCCGGGGGGGGATATTACTCTCTGGAAACACCATATATTTT | CASSRGGILLSGNTIYF
TRBJ2-7 | TRBV7-9 | TRBD2 | - | TGTGCCAGCAGCTGGGGGGGGGACGAGCAGTACTTC | CASSWGGDEQYF
TRBJ1-1 | TRBV4-2 | - | - | TGTGCCAGCAGCCAAGACAGGGACACTGAAGCTTTCTTT | CASSQDRDTEAFF
TRBJ1-2 | TRBV2 | - | - | TGTGCCAGCTCCACGGGGAACTATGGCTACACCTTC | CASSTGNYGYTF
TRBJ1-5 | TRBV5-1 | - | once | TGCGCCAGCAGCTTGGGGGGGGATCAGCCCCAGCATTTT | CASSLGGDQPQHF
TRBJ2-7 | TRBV2 | TRBD1 | - | TGTGCCAGCAGCATACAGGGGGTGGGGTACGAGCAGTACTTC | CASSIQGVGYEQYF
TRBJ2-5 | TRBV7-2 | - | few | TGTGCCAGCAGCTTATCAGTCCAAGAGACCCAGTACTTC | CASSLSVQETQYF